The sequence of this T cell receptor (beta chain) was determined in a study of blood T cell repertoires in COVID-19 (dated by TCRdb to about 2020). Background on the whole study: Samples covering the acute and convalescent phases of COVID-19 were provided by collaborators in the United States, Italy and Spain. The repertoires were released in a freely available public database intended as a resource for research on the immune response to SARS-CoV-2. A de-identified subject ID, COVID-19 status, age in years and sex were almost always included in the sample metadata. HLA class I and class II types, where available, came from metadata supplied by the sample provider rather than from assay-based typing. The material from the prospective study consisted of cDNA or gDNA derived from T cells, B-cell-depleted T cells, or PBMCs. Deeply sampled blood TCRbeta repertoires from subjects exposed to, actively infected with, or recovered from COVID-19 were included in the dataset. Samples were obtained from the ongoing ImmuneRACE study (first 160 participants) and from 1,000 to 1,500 subjects provided by 6 global collaborators.

Points the paper makes about the study in general: The amount of clinical and demographic metadata varied by source and participant and was provided uncurated.

The collaborating institutions used their own protocols to collect whole blood in K2EDTA tubes. For TCRbeta analysis, collaborators shipped samples in one of three forms: frozen whole blood, isolated PBMCs, or DNA extracted from either of those sample types. The immunoSEQ Assay, a bias-controlled multiplex PCR, was used to amplify TCRbeta CDR3 regions from genomic DNA. As for the original processing: Nucleated cell counts per sample were estimated from amplification of reference gene primers within the assay. To quantify the absolute abundance of each unique TCRbeta CDR3 rearrangement, sequence reads were collapsed and filtered. For each sample, productive Simpson clonality was calculated as the square root of Simpson's diversity index across productive rearrangements. TCRdb carries this immuneACCESS record with in-frame sequences only. Its versions omit some clonotypes, under half of them owing to an unresolved V gene in the studies checked, with the rest unexplained. The D gene and trimming were derived from the DNA, and the V and J assignments and clone size from that table. For this sample the table gives more than 250,000 clones, of which more than 75% were detected only once. The ten largest clones add up to under 2% of the sample.

Concerning this clone: What antigen it recognizes has not been identified. It has no much larger one-base neighbor in the sample; base qualities were not kept.

The CDR3 runs 17 amino acids, cysteine and phenylalanine included. Only the CDR3 DNA is retained, 51 bases long and in frame from the first base. The V end gives up 3 bases and the J end 4 bases, leaving 9 bases in the junction not matched to a gene. From the germline V gene, CDR1 is MDHEN and CDR2 is SYDVKM. Source material: peripheral blood. Recombination joined TRBV28 with TRBJ2-7; a stretch of 13 junction bases matches TRBD2. The clonotype comes from a woman between 45 and 60 years old with acute or convalescent COVID-19. The CDR3 in this case is CASSFLPGTSGEYEQYF. The DNA sequence follows: TGTGCCAGCAGTTTCCTTCCTGGGACTAGCGGGGAGTACGAGCAGTACTTC.